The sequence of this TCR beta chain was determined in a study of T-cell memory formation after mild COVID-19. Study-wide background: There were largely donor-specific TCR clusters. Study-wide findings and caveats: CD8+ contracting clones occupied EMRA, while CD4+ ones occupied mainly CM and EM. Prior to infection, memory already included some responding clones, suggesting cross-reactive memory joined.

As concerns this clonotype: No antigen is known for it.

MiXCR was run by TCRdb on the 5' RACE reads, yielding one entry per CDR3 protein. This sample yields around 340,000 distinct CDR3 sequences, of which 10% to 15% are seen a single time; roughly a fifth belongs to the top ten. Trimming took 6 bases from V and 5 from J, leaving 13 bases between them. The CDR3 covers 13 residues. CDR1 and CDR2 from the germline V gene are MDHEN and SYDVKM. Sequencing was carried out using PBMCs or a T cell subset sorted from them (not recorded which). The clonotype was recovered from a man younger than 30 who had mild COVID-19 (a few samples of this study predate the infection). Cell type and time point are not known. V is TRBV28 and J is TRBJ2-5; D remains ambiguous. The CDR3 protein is CASSREAVETQYF. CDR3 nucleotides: TGTGCCAGCAGCCGCGAGGCAGTTGAGACCCAGTACTTC.